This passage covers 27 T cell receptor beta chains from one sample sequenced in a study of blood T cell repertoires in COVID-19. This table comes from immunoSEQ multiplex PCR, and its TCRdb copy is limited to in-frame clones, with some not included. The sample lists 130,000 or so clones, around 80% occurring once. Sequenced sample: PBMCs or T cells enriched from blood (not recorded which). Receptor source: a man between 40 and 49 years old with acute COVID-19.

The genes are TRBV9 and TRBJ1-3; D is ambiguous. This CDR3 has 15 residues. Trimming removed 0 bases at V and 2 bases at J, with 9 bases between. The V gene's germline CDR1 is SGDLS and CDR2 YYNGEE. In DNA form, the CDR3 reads TGTGCCAGCAGCGTAGCTGCCTACCCTGGAAACACCATATATTTT. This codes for CASSVAAYPGNTIYF.

For the CDR3, the DNA is TGCAGTGCTAGGCGGATGTACGAGCAGTACTTC. Translated: CSARRMYEQYF. The genes are TRBV20-1 and TRBJ2-7; D is undetermined. V lost 3 bases to trimming and J lost 4 bases, with 7 bases between them. The CDR3 spans 11 residues. Per germline, CDR1 DFQATT and CDR2 SNEGSKA (reference sequence).

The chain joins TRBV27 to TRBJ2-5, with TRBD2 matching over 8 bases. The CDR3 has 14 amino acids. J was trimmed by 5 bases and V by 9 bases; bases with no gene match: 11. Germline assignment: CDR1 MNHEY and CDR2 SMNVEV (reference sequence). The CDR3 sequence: CASREAGGGETQYF. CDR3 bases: TGTGCCAGTAGAGAGGCGGGAGGAGGGGAGACCCAGTACTTC.

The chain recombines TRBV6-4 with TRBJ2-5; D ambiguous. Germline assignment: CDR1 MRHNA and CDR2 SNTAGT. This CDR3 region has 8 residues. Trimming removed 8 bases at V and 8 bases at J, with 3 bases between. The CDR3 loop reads CASHTQYF. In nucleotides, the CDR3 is TGTGCCAGCCATACCCAGTACTTC.

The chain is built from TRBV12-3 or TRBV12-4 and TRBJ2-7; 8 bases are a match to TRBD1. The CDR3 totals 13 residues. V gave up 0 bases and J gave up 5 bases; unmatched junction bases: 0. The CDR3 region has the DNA TGTGCCAGCAGTTTAGCGACAGGGGACGAGCAGTACTTC. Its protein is CASSLATGDEQYF.

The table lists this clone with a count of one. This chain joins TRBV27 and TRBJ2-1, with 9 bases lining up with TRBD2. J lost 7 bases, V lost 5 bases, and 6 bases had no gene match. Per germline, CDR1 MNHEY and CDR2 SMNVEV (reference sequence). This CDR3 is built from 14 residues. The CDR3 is CASSALAGWNEQFF. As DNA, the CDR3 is TGTGCCAGCAGTGCTCTAGCGGGATGGAATGAGCAGTTCTTC.

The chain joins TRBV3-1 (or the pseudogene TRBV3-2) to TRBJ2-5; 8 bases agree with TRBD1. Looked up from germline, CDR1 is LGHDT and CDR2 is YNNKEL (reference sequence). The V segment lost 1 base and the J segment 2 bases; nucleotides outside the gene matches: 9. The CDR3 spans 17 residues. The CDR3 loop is CASSQGTRTGLQETQYF. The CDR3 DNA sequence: TGTGCCAGCAGCCAAGGGACCCGGACAGGGCTTCAAGAGACCCAGTACTTC.

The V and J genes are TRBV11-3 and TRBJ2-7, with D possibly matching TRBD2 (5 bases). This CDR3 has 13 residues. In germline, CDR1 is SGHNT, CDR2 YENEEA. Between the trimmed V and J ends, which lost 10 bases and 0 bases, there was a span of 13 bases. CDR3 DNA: TGTGCCAAAAGGAGCGGCTGCTCCTACGAGCAGTACTTC. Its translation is CAKRSGCSYEQYF. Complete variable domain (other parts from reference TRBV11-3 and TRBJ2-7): EAGVVQSPRYKIIEKKQPVAFWCNPISGHNTLYWYLQNLGQGPELLIRYENEEAVDDSQLPKDRFSAERLKGVDSTLKIQPAELGDSAVYLCAKRSGCSYEQYFGPGTRLTVT.

Here the CDR3 reads CAWGRGGLGNEQFF. The CDR3 DNA sequence: TGTGCCTGGGGACGGGGGGGCTTGGGGAATGAGCAGTTCTTC. The chain is built from TRBV30 and TRBJ2-1; 8 positions match TRBD2. The CDR3 contains 14 residues. Unmatched junction bases numbered 10, after V lost 5 bases and J lost 7 bases. Per the germline V gene, CDR1 is GTSNPN and CDR2 is SVGIG (reference sequence).

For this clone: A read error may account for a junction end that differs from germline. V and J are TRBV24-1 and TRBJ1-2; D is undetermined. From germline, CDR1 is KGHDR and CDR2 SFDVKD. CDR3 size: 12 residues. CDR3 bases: TGTGCCACCAGTGGTTTGTTCGATGGCTACACCTTC. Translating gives CATSGLFDGYTF.

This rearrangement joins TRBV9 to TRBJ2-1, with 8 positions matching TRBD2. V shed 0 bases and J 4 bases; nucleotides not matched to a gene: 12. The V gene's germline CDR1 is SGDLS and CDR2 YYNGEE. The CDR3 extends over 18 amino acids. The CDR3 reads CASSVGPGLAEKYNEQFF. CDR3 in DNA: TGTGCCAGCAGCGTAGGCCCCGGACTAGCCGAGAAATACAATGAGCAGTTCTTC. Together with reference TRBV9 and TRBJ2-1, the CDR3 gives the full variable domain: DSGVTQTPKHLITATGQRVTLRCSPRSGDLSVYWYQQSLDQGLQFLIQYYNGEERAKGNILERFSAQQFPDLHSELNLSSLELGDSALYFCASSVGPGLAEKYNEQFFGPGTRLTVL.

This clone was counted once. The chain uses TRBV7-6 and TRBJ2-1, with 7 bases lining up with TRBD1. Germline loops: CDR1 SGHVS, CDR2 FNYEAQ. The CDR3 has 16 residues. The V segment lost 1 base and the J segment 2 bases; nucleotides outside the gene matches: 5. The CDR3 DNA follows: TGTGCCAGCAGCTTAGAGTCCACAGGGGCCTACAATGAGCAGTTCTTC. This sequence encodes CASSLESTGAYNEQFF.

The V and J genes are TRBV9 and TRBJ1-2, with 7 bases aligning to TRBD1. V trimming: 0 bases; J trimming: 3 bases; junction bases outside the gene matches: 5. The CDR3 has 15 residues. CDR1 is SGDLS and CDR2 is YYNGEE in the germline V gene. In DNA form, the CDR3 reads TGTGCCAGCAGCGTAGCTAGGGGGCCTTACTATGGCTACACCTTC. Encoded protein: CASSVARGPYYGYTF.

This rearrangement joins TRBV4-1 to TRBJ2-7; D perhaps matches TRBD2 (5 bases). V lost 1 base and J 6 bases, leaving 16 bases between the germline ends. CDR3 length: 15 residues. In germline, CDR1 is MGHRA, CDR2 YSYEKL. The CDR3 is CASSQGGVGLTEQYF. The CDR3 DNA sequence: TGCGCCAGCAGCCAAGGGGGAGTGGGTCTCACCGAGCAGTACTTC.

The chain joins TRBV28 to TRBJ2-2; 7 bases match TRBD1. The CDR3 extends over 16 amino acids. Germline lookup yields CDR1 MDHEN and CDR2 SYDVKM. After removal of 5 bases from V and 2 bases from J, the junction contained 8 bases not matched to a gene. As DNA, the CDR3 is TGTGCCAGCAGTCTCCCTTCAGGGGGAAACACCGGGGAGCTGTTTTTT. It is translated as CASSLPSGGNTGELFF.

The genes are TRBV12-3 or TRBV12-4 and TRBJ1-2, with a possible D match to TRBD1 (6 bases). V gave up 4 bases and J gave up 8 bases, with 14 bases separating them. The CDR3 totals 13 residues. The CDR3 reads CASSSTGTLGYTF. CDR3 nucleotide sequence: TGTGCCAGCAGTTCGACGGGGACATTAGGCTACACCTTC.

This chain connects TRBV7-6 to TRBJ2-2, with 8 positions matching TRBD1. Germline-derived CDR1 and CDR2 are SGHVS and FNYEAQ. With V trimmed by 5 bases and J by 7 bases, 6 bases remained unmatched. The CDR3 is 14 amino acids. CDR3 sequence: CASSEDRAGGELFF. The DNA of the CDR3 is TGTGCCAGCAGCGAGGACAGGGCGGGCGGGGAGCTGTTTTTT.

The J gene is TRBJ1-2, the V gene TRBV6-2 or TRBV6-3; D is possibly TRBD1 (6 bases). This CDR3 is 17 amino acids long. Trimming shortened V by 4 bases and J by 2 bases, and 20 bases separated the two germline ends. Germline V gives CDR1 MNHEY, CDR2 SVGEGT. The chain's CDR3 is CASSSPVRGGPNYGYTF. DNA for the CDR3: TGTGCCAGCAGTTCCCCTGTGAGGGGGGGCCCGAACTATGGCTACACCTTC.

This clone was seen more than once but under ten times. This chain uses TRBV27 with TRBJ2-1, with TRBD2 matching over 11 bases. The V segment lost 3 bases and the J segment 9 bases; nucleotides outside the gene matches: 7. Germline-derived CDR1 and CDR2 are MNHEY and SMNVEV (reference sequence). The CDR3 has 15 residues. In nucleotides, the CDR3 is TGTGCCAGCAGTTTGACTAGCGGGATCTCAAGTGAGCAGTTCTTC. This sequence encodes CASSLTSGISSEQFF.

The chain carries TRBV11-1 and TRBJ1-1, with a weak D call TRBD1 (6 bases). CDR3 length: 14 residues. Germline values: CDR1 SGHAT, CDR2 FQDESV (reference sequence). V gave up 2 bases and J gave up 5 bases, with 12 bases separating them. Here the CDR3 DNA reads TGTGCCAGCAGCTTAAACAGGGCTCGAACTGAAGCTTTCTTT. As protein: CASSLNRARTEAFF.

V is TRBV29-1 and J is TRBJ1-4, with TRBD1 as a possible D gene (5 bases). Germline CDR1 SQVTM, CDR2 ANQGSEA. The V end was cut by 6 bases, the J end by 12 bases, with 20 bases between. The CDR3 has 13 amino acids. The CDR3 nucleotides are TGCAGCGTCGCAGCCACCGGACCGGGGGAACTGTTTTTT. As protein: CSVAATGPGELFF.

DNA of the CDR3: TGCGCCAGCAGCTTGATCGCCGGGACAGGGAACGAAAAACTGTTTTTT. It is translated as CASSLIAGTGNEKLFF. The chain uses TRBV5-1 and TRBJ1-4; 9 bases match TRBD1. V trimming: 1 base; J trimming: 8 bases; junction bases outside the gene matches: 9. CDR1 and CDR2 from the germline V gene are SGHRS and YFSETQ. This CDR3 comprises 16 residues. The variable domain in full, with the rest retrieved from reference TRBV5-1 and TRBJ1-4, is KAGVTQTPRYLIKTRGQQVTLSCSPISGHRSVSWYQQTPGQGLQFLFEYFSETQRNKGNFPGRFSGRQFSNSRSEMNVSTLELGDSALYLCASSLIAGTGNEKLFFGSGTQLSVL.

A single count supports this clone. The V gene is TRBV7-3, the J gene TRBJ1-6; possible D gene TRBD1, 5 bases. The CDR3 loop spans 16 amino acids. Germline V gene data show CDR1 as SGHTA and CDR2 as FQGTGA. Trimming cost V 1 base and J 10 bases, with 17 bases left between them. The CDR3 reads CASSLNPPGPQSPLHF. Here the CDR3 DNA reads TGTGCCAGCAGCTTAAACCCCCCAGGGCCTCAGTCACCCCTCCACTTT.

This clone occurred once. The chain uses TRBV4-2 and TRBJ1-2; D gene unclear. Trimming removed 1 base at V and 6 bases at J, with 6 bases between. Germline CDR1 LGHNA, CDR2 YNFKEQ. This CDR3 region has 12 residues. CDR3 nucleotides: TGTGCCAGCAGCCAAGTGGTAGATGGCTACACCTTC. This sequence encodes CASSQVVDGYTF.

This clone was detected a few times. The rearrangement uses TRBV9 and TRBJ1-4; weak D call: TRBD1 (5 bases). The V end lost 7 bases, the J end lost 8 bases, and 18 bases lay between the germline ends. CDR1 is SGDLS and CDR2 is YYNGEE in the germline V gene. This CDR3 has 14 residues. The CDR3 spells CASGGDPEEEKLFF. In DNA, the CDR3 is TGTGCCAGCGGGGGGGACCCCGAGGAGGAAAAACTGTTTTTT.

Here the CDR3 DNA reads TGTGCCAGCAGCCAATCAGGGTTTATGAACACTGAAGCTTTCTTT. Its protein product is CASSQSGFMNTEAFF. The genes are TRBV2 and TRBJ1-1; D is possibly TRBD1 (5 bases). V shed 6 bases and J shed 0 bases, with 14 bases lying between them. From germline, CDR1 is SNHLY and CDR2 FYNNEI. The CDR3 is 15 amino acids.

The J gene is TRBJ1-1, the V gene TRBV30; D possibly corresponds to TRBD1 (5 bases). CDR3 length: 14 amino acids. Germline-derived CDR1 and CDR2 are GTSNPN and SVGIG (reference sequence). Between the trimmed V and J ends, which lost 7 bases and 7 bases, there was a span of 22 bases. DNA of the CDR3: TGTGCCTTTCTACGCTTGGACACGACGAGTGAAGCTTTCTTT. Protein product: CAFLRLDTTSEAFF.